Shown below are 16 T cell receptor beta chains from a single sample sequenced in a study of radiation and T cells in renal cell carcinoma. Time point defined: blood 4 weeks post-SBRT, at nephrectomy. Treatment defined: 15 Gy SBRT to primary tumor, nephrectomy 4 weeks later. Assay: immunoSEQ multiplex PCR; the TCRdb copy retains only in-frame clones and omits some. The data hold under 200,000 clones, with about 87% observed a single time. This specimen was blood, taken from a patient whose treatment included radiotherapy and nephrectomy. The receptors come from a woman aged 45-60 years with renal cell carcinoma.

In its sample, this clone was seen once. V usage is TRBV6-1 and J usage is TRBJ2-2, with unresolved D. The CDR3 spans 14 residues. Germline V lookup: CDR1 MNHNS, CDR2 SASEGT. The V gene lost 5 bases and the J gene lost 3 bases, with 10 bases spanning the gap. This CDR3 reads CASSPRIHTGELFF. The CDR3 DNA follows: TGTGCCAGCAGTCCCCGGATACACACCGGGGAGCTGTTTTTT.

The J gene is TRBJ1-2, the V gene TRBV6-5; 9 bases are a match to TRBD1. The germline V gene encodes CDR1 MNHEY and CDR2 SVGAGI. The CDR3 length is 15 residues. V shed 2 bases, J shed 2 bases, and the junction held 3 bases outside the gene matches. CDR3 sequence reads: CASSYRTGENYGYTF. CDR3 DNA sequence: TGTGCCAGCAGTTACCGGACAGGGGAGAACTATGGCTACACCTTC.

The rearrangement joins TRBV9 to TRBJ1-2; 8 bases are shared with TRBD1. Germline V gene sequence: CDR1 SGDLS, CDR2 YYNGEE. J was trimmed by 5 bases and V by 0 bases; bases with no gene match: 3. CDR3 length: 14 amino acids. CDR3: CASSVVDRGYGYTF. For the CDR3, the DNA is TGTGCCAGCAGCGTAGTCGACAGGGGATATGGCTACACCTTC.

The rearrangement links TRBV5-1 to TRBJ2-1; D is uncertain. V was pared by 0 bases and J by 5 bases, with 9 bases between. There are 14 residues in the CDR3. Germline-derived CDR1 and CDR2 are SGHRS and YFSETQ. Written as DNA, the CDR3 is TGCGCCAGCAGCTTGGGCCCACCCAACAATGAGCAGTTCTTC. It encodes CASSLGPPNNEQFF.

This sequence joins TRBV5-1 and TRBJ1-2; D unresolved. Germline CDR1 reads SGHRS; CDR2 reads YFSETQ. There are 14 residues in the CDR3. V shed 3 bases and J shed 2 bases, with 11 bases lying between them. As DNA, the CDR3 is TGCGCCAGCAGCTCCTCGTACGGGAACTATGGCTACACCTTC. This codes for CASSSSYGNYGYTF.

The chain links TRBV7-2 to TRBJ1-2; a weak D match, TRBD1 (5 bases). Germline V gene lookup returns CDR1 SGHTA and CDR2 FQGNSA. V lost 1 base and J lost 1, with 10 bases in between. CDR3 length equals 15 residues. The CDR3 spells CASSLGGLINYGYTF. Here the CDR3 DNA reads TGTGCCAGCAGCTTAGGGGGACTGATTAACTATGGCTACACCTTC.

This clone came up a few times. The gene calls are TRBV20-1 and TRBJ2-1; D is unclear. With 4 bases removed from V and 13 bases from J, the gap between germline ends came to 5 bases. The CDR3 is made up of 8 amino acids. Germline loops: CDR1 DFQATT, CDR2 SNEGSKA (reference sequence). The CDR3 sequence is CSAMDQFF. DNA for the CDR3: TGCAGTGCTATGGACCAGTTCTTC.

This clone was counted once. The genes are TRBV7-2 and TRBJ2-1, with 7 positions matching TRBD2. This CDR3 comprises 16 residues. V shed 5 bases, J shed 6 bases, and the junction held 13 bases outside the gene matches. In germline, CDR1 is SGHTA, CDR2 FQGNSA. The CDR3 sequence is CASSPGGTRISNEQFF. The CDR3 region has the DNA TGTGCCAGCAGCCCCGGGGGGACGCGGATAAGCAATGAGCAGTTCTTC. The full variable domain, in which reference TRBV7-2 and TRBJ2-1 provide the parts outside the CDR3, is GAGVSQSPSNKVTEKGKDVELRCDPISGHTALYWYRQSLGQGLEFLIYFQGNSAPDKSGLPSDRFSAERTGGSVSTLTIQRTQQEDSAVYLCASSPGGTRISNEQFFGPGTRLTVL.

CDR3 loop: CASSSWGPTEAFF. CDR3 coding DNA: TGTGCCAGCAGCTCTTGGGGGCCAACTGAAGCTTTCTTT. The gene calls are TRBV7-2 and TRBJ1-1, with D tentatively TRBD1 (6 bases). The length of the CDR3 is 13 residues. Trimming took off 4 bases at V and 5 bases at J, with 11 bases between the two ends. CDR1 is SGHTA, CDR2 FQGNSA, per germline.

This clone was seen a handful of times. This rearrangement joins TRBV6-4 to TRBJ2-1; 10 bases agree with TRBD2. With 5 bases clipped from V and 4 bases from J, the junction kept 5 bases outside the gene matches. Germline values: CDR1 MRHNA, CDR2 SNTAGT. This CDR3 is 15 amino acids long. The DNA for the CDR3 is TGTGCCAGCAGTTCTGAGCGGGGGGGGTACAATGAGCAGTTCTTC. It encodes CASSSERGGYNEQFF.

Notes on this clone: The same CDR3 can be traced to other DNA sequences in this sample. The chain recombines TRBV5-1 with TRBJ1-1; unclear D gene. The germline CDR1 and CDR2 sequences are SGHRS and YFSETQ. The CDR3 sequence is 13 residues long. V dropped 2 bases and J dropped 0 bases, with 5 bases sitting between them. CDR3 sequence: CASSFGLNTEAFF. The CDR3 DNA follows: TGCGCCAGCAGCTTTGGACTGAACACTGAAGCTTTCTTT. Drawing the rest from reference TRBV5-1 and TRBJ1-1, the complete variable domain is KAGVTQTPRYLIKTRGQQVTLSCSPISGHRSVSWYQQTPGQGLQFLFEYFSETQRNKGNFPGRFSGRQFSNSRSEMNVSTLELGDSALYLCASSFGLNTEAFFGQGTRLTVV.

This rearrangement joins TRBV18 to TRBJ2-5; TRBD1 matches at 10 bases. Germline V gene lookup returns CDR1 KGHSH and CDR2 LQKENI. The CDR3 loop spans 14 amino acids. V lost 8 bases, J lost 5 bases, and 8 bases stayed unmatched. This chain's CDR3 is CASRRGQGYETQYF. In DNA form, the CDR3 reads TGTGCCAGCAGGAGGGGACAGGGGTACGAGACCCAGTACTTC. Looking up the rest from reference TRBV18 and TRBJ2-5 gives the full variable domain: NAGVMQNPRHLVRRRGQEARLRCSPMKGHSHVYWYRQLPEEGLKFMVYLQKENIIDESGMPKERFSAEFPKEGPSILRIQQVVRGDSAAYFCASRRGQGYETQYFGPGTRLLVL.

The J gene is TRBJ2-7, the V gene TRBV5-4; the match to TRBD2 covers 7 bases. Germline CDR1 and CDR2: SGHNT and YYREEE (reference sequence). The CDR3 is made up of 15 amino acids. Trimming removed 0 bases from V and 1 base from J; junction bases left unmatched: 4. The CDR3 DNA is TGTGCCAGCAGCTTGGCAGCGGGGAGATCCTACGAGCAGTACTTC. Translation: CASSLAAGRSYEQYF.

The chain is built from TRBV5-1 and TRBJ2-2; D possibly corresponds to TRBD2 (5 bases). Germline CDR1 SGHRS, CDR2 YFSETQ. The V end lost 3 bases, the J end lost 0 bases, and 12 bases lay between the germline ends. This CDR3 spans 16 amino acids. This CDR3 reads CASSWASGANTGELFF. The CDR3 nucleotides are TGCGCCAGCAGCTGGGCGAGCGGCGCGAACACCGGGGAGCTGTTTTTT.

V and J are TRBV2 and TRBJ1-1; the D is unclear. Trimming cost V 5 bases and J 0 bases, with 10 bases left between them. CDR1 is SNHLY and CDR2 is FYNNEI in the germline V gene. The CDR3 runs 14 residues. Written as DNA, the CDR3 is TGTGCCAGCAGTCGGCGGCAGTTGAACACTGAAGCTTTCTTT. Translation gives CASSRRQLNTEAFF.

The chain uses TRBV6-5 and TRBJ1-4, with TRBD1 identical over 7 bases. Germline CDR1 is MNHEY and CDR2 is SVGAGI. The CDR3 spans 15 residues. The V gene end was trimmed by 2 bases and the J gene end by 7 bases; junction bases not matched to a gene: 7. CDR3 nucleotides: TGTGCCAGCAGTTACAGGGGGCAGATAAGTGAAAAACTGTTTTTT. This translates into CASSYRGQISEKLFF.